The clone carrying this T cell receptor (beta chain) was detected a few times. Its cognate antigen is unknown. The source of the sample is a study of cytomegalovirus exposure and HLA in healthy donors. PCR used 60 Vbeta primers and 13 Jbeta primers. This table comes from immunoSEQ multiplex PCR, and its TCRdb copy is limited to in-frame clones, with some not included. The table records some 140,000 clones, roughly three quarters of them present only once. Study-wide findings and caveats: Follow-up analysis seemed to connect common viral pathogens with several of the most significant clusters identified. Later analysis found that TCR beta chains associated with HLA were more clonally expanded than other, equally common chains. As was reported, the classifier diagnosed cytomegalovirus status with high specificity and sensitivity. HLA allele associations emerged for roughly 17,000 TCR beta sequences in a later analysis, at 0.05 false discovery rate.

Trimming took 2 bases from V and 8 from J, leaving 12 bases between them. This CDR3 region has 13 residues. Germline CDR1 is MDHEN and CDR2 is SYDVKM. V usage is TRBV28 and J usage is TRBJ1-2, with a weak D call TRBD1 (6 bases). The clonotype was recovered from a female donor in good health and CMV-seronegative. Input material: PBMCs. CDR3 sequence: CASSLEQGWGYTF. The CDR3 DNA reads as TGTGCCAGCAGTTTAGAGCAGGGGTGGGGCTACACCTTC.